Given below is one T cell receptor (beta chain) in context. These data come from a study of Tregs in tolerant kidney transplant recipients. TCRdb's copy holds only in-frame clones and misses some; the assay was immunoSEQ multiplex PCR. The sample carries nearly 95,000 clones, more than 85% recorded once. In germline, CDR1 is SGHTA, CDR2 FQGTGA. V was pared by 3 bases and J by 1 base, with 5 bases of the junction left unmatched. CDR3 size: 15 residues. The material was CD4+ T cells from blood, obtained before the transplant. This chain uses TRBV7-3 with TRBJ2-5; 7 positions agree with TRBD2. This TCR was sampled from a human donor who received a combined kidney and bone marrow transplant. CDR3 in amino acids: CASSLGLAVQETQYF. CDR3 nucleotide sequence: TGTGCCAGCAGCTTGGGGCTAGCGGTCCAAGAGACCCAGTACTTC.